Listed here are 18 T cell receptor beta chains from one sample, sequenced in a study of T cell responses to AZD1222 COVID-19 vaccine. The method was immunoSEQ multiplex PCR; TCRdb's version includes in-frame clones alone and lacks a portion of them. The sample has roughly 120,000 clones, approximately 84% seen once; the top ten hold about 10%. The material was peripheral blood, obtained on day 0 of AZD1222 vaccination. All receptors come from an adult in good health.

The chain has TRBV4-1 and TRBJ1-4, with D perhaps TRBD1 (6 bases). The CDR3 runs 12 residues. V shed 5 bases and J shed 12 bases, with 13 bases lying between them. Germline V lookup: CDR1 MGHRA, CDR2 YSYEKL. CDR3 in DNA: TGCGCCAGCAGCGAGACAGGCTCGGAACTGTTTTTT. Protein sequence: CASSETGSELFF.

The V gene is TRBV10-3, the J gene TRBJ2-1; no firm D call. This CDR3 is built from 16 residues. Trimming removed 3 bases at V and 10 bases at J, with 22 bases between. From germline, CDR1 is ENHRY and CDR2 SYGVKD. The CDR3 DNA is TGTGCCATCAGTGACCCAGTGGGTGTAGCCCTGGCCGAGCAGTTCTTC. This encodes CAISDPVGVALAEQFF.

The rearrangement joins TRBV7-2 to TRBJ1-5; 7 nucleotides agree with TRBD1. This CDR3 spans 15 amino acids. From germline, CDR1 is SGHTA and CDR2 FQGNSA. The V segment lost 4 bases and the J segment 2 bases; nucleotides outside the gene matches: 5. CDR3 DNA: TGTGCCAGCAGCTCTTCAGGGGGTGGCAATCAGCCCCAGCATTTT. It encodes CASSSSGGGNQPQHF.

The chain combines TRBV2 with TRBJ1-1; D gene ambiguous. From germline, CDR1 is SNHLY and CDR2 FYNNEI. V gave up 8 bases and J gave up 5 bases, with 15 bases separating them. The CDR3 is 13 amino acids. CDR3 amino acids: CASLREARTEAFF. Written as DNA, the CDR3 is TGTGCCAGCCTCCGGGAAGCGAGGACTGAAGCTTTCTTT.

The CDR3 is CASSMAWGTVEKLFF. The CDR3 coding sequence is TGTGCCAGCAGCATGGCTTGGGGGACAGTCGAAAAACTGTTTTTT. The rearrangement uses TRBV7-9 and TRBJ1-4, with 7 nucleotides matching TRBD1. The length of the CDR3 is 15 residues. The V gene's germline CDR1 is SEHNR and CDR2 FQNEAQ (reference sequence). Trimming at V came to 5 bases and at J to 8 bases, leaving 11 bases not matched to a gene.

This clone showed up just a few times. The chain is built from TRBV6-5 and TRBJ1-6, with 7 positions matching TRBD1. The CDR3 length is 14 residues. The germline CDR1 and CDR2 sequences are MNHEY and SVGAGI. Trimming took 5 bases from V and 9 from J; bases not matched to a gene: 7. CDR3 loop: CASSQGGVSSPLHF. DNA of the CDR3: TGTGCCAGCAGTCAGGGGGGGGTTAGTTCACCCCTCCACTTT.

CDR3: CASSPTSNDYGYTF. CDR3 nucleotide sequence: TGTGCCAGCAGCCCAACGTCGAACGATTATGGCTACACCTTC. The rearrangement uses TRBV9 and TRBJ1-2; unclear D gene. The CDR3 is made up of 14 amino acids. V was shortened by 4 bases and J by 5 bases, with 15 bases between the two germline ends. Germline V gene sequence: CDR1 SGDLS, CDR2 YYNGEE.

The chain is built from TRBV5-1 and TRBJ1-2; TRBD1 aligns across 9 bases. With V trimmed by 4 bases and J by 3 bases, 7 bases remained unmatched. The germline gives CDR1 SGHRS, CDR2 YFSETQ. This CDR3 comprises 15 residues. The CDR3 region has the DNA TGCGCCAGCAGCCGGGGCGGGACAGGGCACTATGGCTACACCTTC. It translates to CASSRGGTGHYGYTF.

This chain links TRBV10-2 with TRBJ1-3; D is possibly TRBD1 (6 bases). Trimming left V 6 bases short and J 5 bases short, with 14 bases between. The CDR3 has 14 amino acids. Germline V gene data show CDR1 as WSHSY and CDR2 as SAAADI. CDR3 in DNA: TGCGCCAGCAGGGATACGGGACATAGAAACACCATATATTTT. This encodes CASRDTGHRNTIYF.

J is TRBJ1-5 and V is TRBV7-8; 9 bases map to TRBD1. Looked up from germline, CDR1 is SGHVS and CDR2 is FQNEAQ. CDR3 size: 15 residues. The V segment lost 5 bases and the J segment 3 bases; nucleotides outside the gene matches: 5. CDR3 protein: CASSRTGDVNQPQHF. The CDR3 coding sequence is TGTGCCAGCAGCCGGACAGGGGACGTCAATCAGCCCCAGCATTTT.

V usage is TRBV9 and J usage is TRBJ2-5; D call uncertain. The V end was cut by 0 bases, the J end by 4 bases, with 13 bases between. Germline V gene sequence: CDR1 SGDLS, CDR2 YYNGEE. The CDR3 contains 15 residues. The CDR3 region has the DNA TGTGCCAGCAGCGTAGCGGCCAGCAAGGTAGAGACCCAGTACTTC. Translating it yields CASSVAASKVETQYF.

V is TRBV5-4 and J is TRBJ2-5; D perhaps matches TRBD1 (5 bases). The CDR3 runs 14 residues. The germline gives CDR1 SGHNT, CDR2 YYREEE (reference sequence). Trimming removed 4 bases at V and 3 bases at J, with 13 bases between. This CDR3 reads CASSLPRREETQYF. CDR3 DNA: TGTGCCAGCAGCCTCCCTCGCAGGGAAGAGACCCAGTACTTC.

The CDR3 coding sequence is TGTGCCAGCTCCCCGAAGGGGCAGGCGAGTACTGAAGCTTTCTTT. This codes for CASSPKGQASTEAFF. The genes are TRBV28 and TRBJ1-1; TRBD1 is a possible D gene (5 bases). Germline V gene sequence: CDR1 MDHEN, CDR2 SYDVKM. This CDR3 has 15 residues. V shed 8 bases and J shed 5 bases, with 21 bases lying between them.

CDR3 loop: CASSSSGGGPYEQYF. CDR3 in DNA: TGCGCCAGCAGCTCCTCAGGTGGGGGGCCCTACGAGCAGTACTTC. The genes are TRBV5-1 and TRBJ2-7; D might be TRBD1 or TRBD2, each matching 6 bases. The CDR3 has 15 residues. Germline values: CDR1 SGHRS, CDR2 YFSETQ. Trimming shortened V by 3 bases and J by 2 bases, and 15 bases separated the two germline ends.

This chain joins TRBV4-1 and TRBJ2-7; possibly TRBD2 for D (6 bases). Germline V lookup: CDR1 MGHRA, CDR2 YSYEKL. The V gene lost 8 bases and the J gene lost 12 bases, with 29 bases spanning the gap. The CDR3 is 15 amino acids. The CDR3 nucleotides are TGCGCCAGCGGGAAGTACGGGACCGGCCGGGAGTGGCTGTACTTC. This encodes CASGKYGTGREWLYF.

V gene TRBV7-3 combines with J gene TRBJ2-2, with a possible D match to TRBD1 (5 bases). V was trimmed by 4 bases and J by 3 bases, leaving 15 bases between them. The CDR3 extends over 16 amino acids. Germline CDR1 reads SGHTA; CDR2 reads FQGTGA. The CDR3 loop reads CASSSGAGSDTGELFF. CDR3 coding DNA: TGTGCCAGCAGCTCTGGGGCAGGGTCAGACACCGGGGAGCTGTTTTTT.

CDR3 residues: CASSGTGTGANQPQHF. CDR3 coding DNA: TGTGCCAGCAGTGGTACCGGGACAGGGGCCAATCAGCCCCAGCATTTT. The rearrangement joins TRBV6-1 to TRBJ1-5, with 10 bases matching TRBD1. The CDR3 contains 16 residues. V lost 4 bases, J lost 3 bases, and 6 bases stayed unmatched. Germline V lookup: CDR1 MNHNS, CDR2 SASEGT.

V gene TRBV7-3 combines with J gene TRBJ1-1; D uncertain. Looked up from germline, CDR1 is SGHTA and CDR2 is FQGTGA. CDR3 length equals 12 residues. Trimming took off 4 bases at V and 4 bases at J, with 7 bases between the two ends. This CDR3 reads CASSSMGTEAFF. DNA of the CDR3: TGTGCCAGCAGCTCCATGGGCACTGAAGCTTTCTTT. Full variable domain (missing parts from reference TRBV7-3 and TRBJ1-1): GAGVSQTPSNKVTEKGKYVELRCDPISGHTALYWYRQSLGQGPEFLIYFQGTGAADDSGLPNDRFFAVRPEGSVSTLKIQRTERGDSAVYLCASSSMGTEAFFGQGTRLTVV.